This T cell receptor (beta chain) derives from a study of blood T cells in healthy people across ages. Then a second PCR, running about 7 to 11 cycles, was carried out with a sample-barcoded 5' primer and a J-beta primer mix. Using its own MiXCR run on the 5' RACE reads, TCRdb lists one record per CDR3 protein. The sample lists 790,000 or so distinct CDR3 sequences; roughly three fifths were seen once. V lost 5 bases to trimming and J lost 13 bases, with 21 bases between them. Germline CDR1 and CDR2: SGHTA and FQGNSA. The CDR3 spans 14 residues. This clonotype was obtained from a man aged 40-50 years in good health. The chain recombines TRBV7-2 with TRBJ2-1; weak D call: TRBD2 (6 bases). Material: blood. The CDR3 DNA reads TGTGCCAGCAGCCACGGCGGGGCTGGGGGATTCCAGTTCTTC. It yields the protein CASSHGGAGGFQFF.